This paragraph covers one T cell receptor (beta chain) sequence. Its matching antigen is unknown. Sequenced by immunoSEQ multiplex PCR; TCRdb stores in-frame clones only, minus some. Here the sample spans 1.4 million to 1.5 million clones, approximately 96% being singletons. This record belongs to a study of shared clonotypes between healthy human individuals. Findings of the study overall: All-four-donor shared clonotypes had higher generation probabilities than non-shared clonotypes did.

This CDR3 region has 14 residues. V shed 4 bases, J shed 2 bases, and the junction held 5 bases outside the gene matches. Germline values: CDR1 ENHRY, CDR2 SYGVKD. The chain uses TRBV10-3 and TRBJ2-7, with 7 nucleotides matching TRBD1. The source is a man aged 30 to 39 in good health. The sequencing input was naive CD4+ T cells sorted from blood. The sample's subset: CD45RA+ positively selected. This chain's CDR3 is CAISVVTGAYEQYF. For the CDR3, the DNA is TGTGCCATCAGTGTGGTCACAGGGGCCTACGAGCAGTACTTC.